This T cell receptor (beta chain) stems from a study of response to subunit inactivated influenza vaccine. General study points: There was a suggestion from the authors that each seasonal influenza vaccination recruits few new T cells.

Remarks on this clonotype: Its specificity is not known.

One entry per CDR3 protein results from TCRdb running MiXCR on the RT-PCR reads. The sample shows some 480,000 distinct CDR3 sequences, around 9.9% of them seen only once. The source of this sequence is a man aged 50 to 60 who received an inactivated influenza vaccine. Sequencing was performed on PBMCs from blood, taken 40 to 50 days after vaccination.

This chain's CDR3 is CAISPGTGAGLNEKLFF. The CDR3 DNA sequence: TGTGCCATCAGCCCCGGGACAGGGGCCGGCCTTAATGAAAAACTGTTTTTT. The V gene is TRBV10-3, the J gene TRBJ1-4, with 10 nucleotides matching TRBD1. Germline loops: CDR1 ENHRY, CDR2 SYGVKD. V trimming: 6 bases; J trimming: 4 bases; junction bases outside the gene matches: 11. This CDR3 has 17 residues.